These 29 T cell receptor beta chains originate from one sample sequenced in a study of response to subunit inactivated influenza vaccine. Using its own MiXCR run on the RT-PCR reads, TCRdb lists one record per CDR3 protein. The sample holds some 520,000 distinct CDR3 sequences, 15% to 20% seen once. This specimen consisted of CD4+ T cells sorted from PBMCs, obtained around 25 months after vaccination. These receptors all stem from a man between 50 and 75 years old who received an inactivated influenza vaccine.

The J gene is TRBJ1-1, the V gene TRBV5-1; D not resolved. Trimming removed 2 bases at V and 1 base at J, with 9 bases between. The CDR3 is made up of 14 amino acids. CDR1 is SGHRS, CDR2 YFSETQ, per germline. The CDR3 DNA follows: TGCGCCAGCAGCTTAAAAGCTCCGAACACTGAAGCTTTCTTT. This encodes CASSLKAPNTEAFF.

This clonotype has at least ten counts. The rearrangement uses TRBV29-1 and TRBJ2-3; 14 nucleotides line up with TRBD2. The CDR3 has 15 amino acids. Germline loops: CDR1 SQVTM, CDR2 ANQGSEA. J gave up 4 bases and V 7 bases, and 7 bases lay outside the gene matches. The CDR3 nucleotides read TGCAGCGCTCGTCCGGGACTAGCGGGAGCAGATACGCAGTATTTT. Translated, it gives CSARPGLAGADTQYF.

The CDR3 spells CASLPGIGSPLHF. The CDR3 DNA reads TGTGCCAGCTTACCGGGGATCGGCTCACCCCTCCACTTT. The chain combines TRBV2 with TRBJ1-6; no clear D gene. Germline CDR1 is SNHLY and CDR2 is FYNNEI. V lost 8 bases and J lost 10, with 15 bases in between. The CDR3 is 13 amino acids. Full variable domain (missing parts from reference TRBV2 and TRBJ1-6): EPEVTQTPSHQVTQMGQEVILRCVPISNHLYFYWYRQILGQKVEFLVSFYNNEISEKSEIFDDQFSVERPDGSNFTLKIRSTKLEDSAMYFCASLPGIGSPLHFGNGTRLTVT.

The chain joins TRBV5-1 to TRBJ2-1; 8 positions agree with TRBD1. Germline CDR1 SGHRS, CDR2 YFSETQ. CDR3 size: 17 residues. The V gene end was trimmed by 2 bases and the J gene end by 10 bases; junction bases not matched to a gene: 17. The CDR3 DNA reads TGCGCCAGCAGCTTTCCCGGCCGGGCAGGGGGCCGGTACGAGCAGTTCTTC. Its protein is CASSFPGRAGGRYEQFF.

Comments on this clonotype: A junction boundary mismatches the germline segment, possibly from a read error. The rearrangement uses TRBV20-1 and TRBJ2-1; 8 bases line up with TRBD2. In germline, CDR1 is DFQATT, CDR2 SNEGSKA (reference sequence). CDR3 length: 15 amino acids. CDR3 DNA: TGCTGTGCTAGAGCTTGGACTAGCATCCAGGATGAGCAGTTCTTC. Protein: CCARAWTSIQDEQFF.

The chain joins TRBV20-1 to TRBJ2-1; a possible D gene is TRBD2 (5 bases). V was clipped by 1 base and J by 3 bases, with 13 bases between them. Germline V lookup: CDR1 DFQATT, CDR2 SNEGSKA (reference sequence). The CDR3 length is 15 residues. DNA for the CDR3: TGCAGTGCTAGAGTGGGTCAGCGGTTCTACAATGAGCAGTTCTTC. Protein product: CSARVGQRFYNEQFF.

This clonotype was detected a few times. This chain's CDR3 is CASRSSYRGNTGELFF. CDR3 sequence (DNA): TGCGCCAGCAGATCATCCTACAGAGGGAACACCGGGGAGCTGTTTTTT. This chain joins TRBV4-1 and TRBJ2-2; no clear D gene. The CDR3 runs 16 residues. V was trimmed by 6 bases and J by 1 base, leaving 15 bases between them. Germline-derived CDR1 and CDR2 are MGHRA and YSYEKL.

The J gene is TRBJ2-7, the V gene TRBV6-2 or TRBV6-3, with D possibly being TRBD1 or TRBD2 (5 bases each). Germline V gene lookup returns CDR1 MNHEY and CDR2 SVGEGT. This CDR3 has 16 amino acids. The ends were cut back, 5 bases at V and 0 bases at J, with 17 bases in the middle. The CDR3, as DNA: TGTGCCAGCAGTACCCGGGAACAGGCGAGCTCCTACGAGCAGTACTTC. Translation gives CASSTREQASSYEQYF.

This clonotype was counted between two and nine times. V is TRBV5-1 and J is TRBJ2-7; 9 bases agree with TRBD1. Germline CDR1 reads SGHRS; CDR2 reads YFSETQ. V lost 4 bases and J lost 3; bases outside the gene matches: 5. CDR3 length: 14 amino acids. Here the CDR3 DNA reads TGCGCCAGCAGCGCACAGGGGGCTGGCTACGAGCAGTACTTC. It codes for CASSAQGAGYEQYF.

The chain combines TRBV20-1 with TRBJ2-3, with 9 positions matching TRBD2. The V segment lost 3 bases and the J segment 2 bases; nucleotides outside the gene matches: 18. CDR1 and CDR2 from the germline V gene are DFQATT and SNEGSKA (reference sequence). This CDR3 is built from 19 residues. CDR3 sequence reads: CSASPLAGVTSETTDTQYF. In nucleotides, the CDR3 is TGCAGTGCTAGTCCACTAGCGGGTGTGACCTCTGAAACCACAGATACGCAGTATTTT.

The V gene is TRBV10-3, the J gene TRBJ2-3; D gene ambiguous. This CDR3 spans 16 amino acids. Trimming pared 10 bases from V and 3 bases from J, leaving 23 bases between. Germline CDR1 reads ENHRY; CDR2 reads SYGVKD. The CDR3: CATANSLVRSTDTQYF. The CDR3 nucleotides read TGTGCCACCGCAAACTCCCTGGTGAGGAGTACAGATACGCAGTATTTT.

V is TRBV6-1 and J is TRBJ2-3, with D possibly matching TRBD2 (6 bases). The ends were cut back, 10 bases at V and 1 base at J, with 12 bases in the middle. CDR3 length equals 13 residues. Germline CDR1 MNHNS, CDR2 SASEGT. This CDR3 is CATGTLGTDTQYF. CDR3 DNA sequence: TGTGCCACTGGGACTCTCGGCACAGATACGCAGTATTTT.

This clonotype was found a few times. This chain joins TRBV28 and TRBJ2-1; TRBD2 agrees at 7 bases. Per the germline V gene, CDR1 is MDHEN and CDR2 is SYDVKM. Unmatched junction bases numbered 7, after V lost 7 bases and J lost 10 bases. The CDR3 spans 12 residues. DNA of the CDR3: TGTGCCAGCACTGGGGGTAGCGGGGAGCAGTTCTTC. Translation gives CASTGGSGEQFF.

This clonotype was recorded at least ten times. The DNA for the CDR3 is TGCAGTGCGAAGAGGGTAGGACGCACAGATACGCAGTATTTT. Residues: CSAKRVGRTDTQYF. The chain couples TRBV20-1 to TRBJ2-3; tentative D call: TRBD2 (5 bases). Germline CDR1 is DFQATT and CDR2 is SNEGSKA (reference sequence). Trimming left V 6 bases short and J 1 base short, with 14 bases between. CDR3 length equals 14 residues.

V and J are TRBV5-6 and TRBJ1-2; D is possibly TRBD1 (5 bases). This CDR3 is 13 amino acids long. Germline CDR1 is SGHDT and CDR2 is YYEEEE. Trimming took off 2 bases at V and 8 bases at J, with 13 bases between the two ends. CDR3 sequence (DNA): TGTGCCAGCAGCTTCGGCAGGGCAAGCGGCTACACCTTC. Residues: CASSFGRASGYTF.

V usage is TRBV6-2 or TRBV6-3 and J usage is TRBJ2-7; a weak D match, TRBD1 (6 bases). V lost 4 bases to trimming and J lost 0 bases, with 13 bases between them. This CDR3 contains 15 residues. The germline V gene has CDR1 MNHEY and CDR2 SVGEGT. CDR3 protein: CASSWTALISYEQYF. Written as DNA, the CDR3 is TGTGCCAGCAGTTGGACAGCCTTAATCTCCTACGAGCAGTACTTC.

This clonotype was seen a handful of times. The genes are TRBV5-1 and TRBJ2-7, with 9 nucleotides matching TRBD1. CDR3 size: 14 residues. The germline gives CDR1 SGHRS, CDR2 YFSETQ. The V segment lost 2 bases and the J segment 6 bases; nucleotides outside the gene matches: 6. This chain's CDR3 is CASSLTGTGIEQYF. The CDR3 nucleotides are TGCGCCAGCAGCTTAACCGGGACAGGGATCGAGCAGTACTTC.

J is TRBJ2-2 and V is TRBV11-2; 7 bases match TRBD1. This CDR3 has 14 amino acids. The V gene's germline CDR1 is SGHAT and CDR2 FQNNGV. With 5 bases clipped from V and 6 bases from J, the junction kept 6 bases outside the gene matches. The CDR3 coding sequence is TGTGCCAGCAGCGCCAGGGGGAGTGCCGGGGAGCTGTTTTTT. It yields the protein CASSARGSAGELFF. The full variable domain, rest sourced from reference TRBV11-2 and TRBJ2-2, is EAGVAQSPRYKIIEKRQSVAFWCNPISGHATLYWYQQILGQGPKLLIQFQNNGVVDDSQLPKDRFSAERLKGVDSTLKIQPAKLEDSAVYLCASSARGSAGELFFGEGSRLTVL.

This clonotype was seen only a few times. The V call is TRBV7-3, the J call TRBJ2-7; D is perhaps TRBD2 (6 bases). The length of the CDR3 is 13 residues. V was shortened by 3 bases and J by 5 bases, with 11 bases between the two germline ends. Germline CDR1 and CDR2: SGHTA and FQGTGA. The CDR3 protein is CASSFSEGNEQYF. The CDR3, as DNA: TGTGCCAGCAGCTTTTCGGAGGGCAACGAGCAGTACTTC.

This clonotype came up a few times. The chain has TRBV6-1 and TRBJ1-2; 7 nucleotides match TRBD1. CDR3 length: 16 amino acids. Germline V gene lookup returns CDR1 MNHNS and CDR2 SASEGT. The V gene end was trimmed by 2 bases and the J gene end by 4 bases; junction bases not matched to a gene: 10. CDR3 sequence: CASSEPPQGVSYGYTF. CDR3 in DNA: TGTGCCAGCAGTGAACCACCGCAGGGGGTGTCCTATGGCTACACCTTC.

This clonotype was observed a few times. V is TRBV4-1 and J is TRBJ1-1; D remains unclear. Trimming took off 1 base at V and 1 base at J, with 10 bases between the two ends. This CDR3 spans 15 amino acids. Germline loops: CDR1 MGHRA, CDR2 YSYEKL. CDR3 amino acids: CASSQGVLSNTEAFF. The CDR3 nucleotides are TGCGCCAGCAGCCAAGGCGTGCTCTCGAACACTGAAGCTTTCTTT.

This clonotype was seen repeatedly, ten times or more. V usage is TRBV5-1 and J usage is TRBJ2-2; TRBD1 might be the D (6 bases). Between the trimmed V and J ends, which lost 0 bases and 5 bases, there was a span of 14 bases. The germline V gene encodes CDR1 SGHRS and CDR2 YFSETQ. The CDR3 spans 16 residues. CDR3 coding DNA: TGCGCCAGCAGCTTGGCGCGGCAGGGGAGAACCGGGGAGCTGTTTTTT. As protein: CASSLARQGRTGELFF.

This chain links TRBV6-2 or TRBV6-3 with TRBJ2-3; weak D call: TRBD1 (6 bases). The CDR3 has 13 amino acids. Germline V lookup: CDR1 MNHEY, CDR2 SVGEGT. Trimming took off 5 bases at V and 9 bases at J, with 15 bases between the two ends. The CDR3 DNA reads TGTGCCAGCAGTCGTACAGGGACCGGGACGCAGTATTTT. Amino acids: CASSRTGTGTQYF.

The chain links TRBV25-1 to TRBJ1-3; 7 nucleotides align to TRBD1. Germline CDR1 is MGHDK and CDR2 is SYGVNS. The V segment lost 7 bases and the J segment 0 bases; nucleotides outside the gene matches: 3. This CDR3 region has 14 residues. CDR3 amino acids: CASKGANSGNTIYF. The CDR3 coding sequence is TGTGCCAGCAAGGGGGCGAACTCTGGAAACACCATATATTTT.

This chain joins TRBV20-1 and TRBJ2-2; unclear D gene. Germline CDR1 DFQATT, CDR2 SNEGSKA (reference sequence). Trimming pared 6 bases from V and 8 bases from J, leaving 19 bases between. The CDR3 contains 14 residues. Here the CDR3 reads CSASPADLIGELFF. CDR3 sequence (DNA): TGCAGTGCGTCCCCAGCAGATCTAATAGGGGAGCTGTTTTTT.

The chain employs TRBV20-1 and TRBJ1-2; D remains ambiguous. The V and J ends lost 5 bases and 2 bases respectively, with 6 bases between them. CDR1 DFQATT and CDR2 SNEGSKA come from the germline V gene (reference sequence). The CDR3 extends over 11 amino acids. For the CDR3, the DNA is TGCAGTGCTTTTCGGAACTATGGCTACACCTTC. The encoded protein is CSAFRNYGYTF.

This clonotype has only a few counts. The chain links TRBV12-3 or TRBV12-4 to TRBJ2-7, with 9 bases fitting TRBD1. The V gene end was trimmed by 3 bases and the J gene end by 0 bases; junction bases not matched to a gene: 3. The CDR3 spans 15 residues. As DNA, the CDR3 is TGTGCCAGCAGTTTCGGACAGGGGAGCTCCTACGAGCAGTACTTC. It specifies CASSFGQGSSYEQYF.

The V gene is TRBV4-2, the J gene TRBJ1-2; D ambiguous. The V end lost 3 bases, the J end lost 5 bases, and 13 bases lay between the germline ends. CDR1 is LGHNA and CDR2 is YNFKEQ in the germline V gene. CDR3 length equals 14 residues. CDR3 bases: TGTGCCAGCAGCCACGCGCGAGAAAGATATGGCTACACCTTC. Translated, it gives CASSHARERYGYTF.

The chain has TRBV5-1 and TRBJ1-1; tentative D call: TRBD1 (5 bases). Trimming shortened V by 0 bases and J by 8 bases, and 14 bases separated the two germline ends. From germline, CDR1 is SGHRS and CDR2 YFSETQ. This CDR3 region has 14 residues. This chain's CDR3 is CASSLVSRGGEAFF. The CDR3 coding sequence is TGCGCCAGCAGCTTGGTCTCAAGGGGTGGGGAAGCTTTCTTT.